This paragraph reports one TCR beta chain. Profiling relied on immunoSEQ multiplex PCR, and the TCRdb table lists in-frame clones only, not all of them. The data show millions of clones, over 90% seen once. Trimming removed 4 bases from V and 5 bases from J, with 15 bases in between. The CDR3 has 15 residues. Germline assignment: CDR1 MDHEN and CDR2 SYDVKM. This specimen belongs to a study of shared clonotypes between healthy human individuals. The sequenced sample was naive CD4+ T cells from PBMCs. The subset: CD45RA+ positively selected. The source is a man between 18 and 29 years old in good health. Some clones in this sample may be carry-over from other donors' samples. The J gene is TRBJ2-1, the V gene TRBV28; possibly TRBD2 for D (6 bases). The CDR3, as DNA: TGTGCCAGCAGTTCCACCCAGGCGGGGCACAATGAGCAGTTCTTC. Translating it yields CASSSTQAGHNEQFF.